This is a list of T cell receptor beta chains from one sample in a study of T cell responses to AZD1222 COVID-19 vaccine. Clones were sequenced by immunoSEQ multiplex PCR, and TCRdb holds only the in-frame ones, with some missing. The sample shows under 95,000 clones, roughly 90% of them seen only once. The sequenced sample was peripheral blood, obtained on day 0 of AZD1222 vaccination. Receptor source: an adult in good health. Both conserved end residues are part of each CDR3. Each record gives: J gene, clone size, V gene, D gene, CDR3 DNA, CDR3 protein. A D gene is named only where the DNA matches it firmly. Clone size is given for some rows only: seen once, a few or many times, or a class if the clone is expanded.

TRBJ1-1,.,TRBV2,.,TGTGCCAGCAGTCCCCCGGCAGGCACTGAAGCTTTCTTT,CASSPPAGTEAFF
TRBJ2-7,.,TRBV5-1,.,TGCGCCAGCAGCTCCTCGACCCAGGTGAACTCCTACGAGCAGTACTTC,CASSSSTQVNSYEQYF
TRBJ1-2,.,TRBV2,.,TGTGCCAGCAGAGAACAGGCCTATGGCTACACCTTC,CASREQAYGYTF
TRBJ1-1,once,TRBV5-6,TRBD1,TGTGCCAGCAGCCTGGGTCCTATCCGGGACAGGGGGTTCGTTGAAGCTTTCTTT,CASSLGPIRDRGFVEAFF
TRBJ1-2,.,TRBV19,TRBD1,TGTGCCAGTTCGGACAGGGACTATGGCTACACCTTC,CASSDRDYGYTF
TRBJ1-5,.,TRBV9,TRBD1,TGTGCCAGCAGCCCGACGACAGGGGGCAATCAGCCCCAGCATTTT,CASSPTTGGNQPQHF
TRBJ1-1,.,TRBV18,TRBD1,TGTGCCAGCTCACCAGGGACAGTGAACACTGAAGCTTTCTTT,CASSPGTVNTEAFF
TRBJ1-5,.,TRBV24-1,.,TGTGCCACCAGTGACGCTGACGGGGGTAGCAATCAGCCCCAGCATTTT,CATSDADGGSNQPQHF
TRBJ2-1,.,TRBV11-3,TRBD2,TGTGCCAGCAGCGCCTCCGGGACTAGCGGGGGTTCCTACAATGAGCAGTTCTTC,CASSASGTSGGSYNEQFF
TRBJ2-1,.,TRBV14,.,TGTGCCAGCAGCCGAACCGGCAATGAGCAGTTCTTC,CASSRTGNEQFF
TRBJ2-7,.,TRBV11-2,TRBD2,TGTGCCAGCAGCGCGGGTCTAGCGGGAGTTTGGGAGCAGTACTTC,CASSAGLAGVWEQYF
TRBJ1-3,.,TRBV5-5,.,TGTGCCAGCAGCTTGTGGGACTCTGGAAACACCATATATTTT,CASSLWDSGNTIYF
TRBJ1-2,.,TRBV2,.,TGTGCCAGCAGTGAAGGAGGACGCTATGGCTACACCTTC,CASSEGGRYGYTF
TRBJ2-1,few,TRBV24-1,TRBD2,TGTGCCACCAGTGATTCCGGACTAGCGGGAGGTACGATCAATGAGCAGTTCTTC,CATSDSGLAGGTINEQFF
TRBJ2-1,.,TRBV11-3,.,TGTGCCAGCAGCTTAGGGGCCAGGGGGGGTGAGCAGTTCTTC,CASSLGARGGEQFF
TRBJ1-3,.,TRBV6-5,.,TGTGCCAGCAGTTACTCGCTCTCTGGAAACACCATATATTTT,CASSYSLSGNTIYF
TRBJ2-7,.,TRBV7-8,TRBD1,TGTGCCAGCAGCTCGGGGACAGGGGACGAGCAGTACTTC,CASSSGTGDEQYF
TRBJ2-2,.,TRBV7-6,TRBD2,TGTGCCAGCAGCTTAAGGACTAGCGGGAACACCGGGGAGCTGTTTTTT,CASSLRTSGNTGELFF
TRBJ1-1,.,TRBV12-3/TRBV12-4,.,TGTGCCAGCATTCAGGGGTCGGGCACTGAAGCTTTCTTT,CASIQGSGTEAFF
TRBJ2-2,.,TRBV7-9,TRBD2,TGTGCCAGCAGCTTAGCTTCAAGCGGGAGGGCCGGGGAGCTGTTTTTT,CASSLASSGRAGELFF
TRBJ2-7,.,TRBV6-5,TRBD1,TGTGCCAGCAGCAGAACAGGGGTGGAGCAGTACTTC,CASSRTGVEQYF
TRBJ2-4,once,TRBV5-4,TRBD2,TGTGCCAGCAGCTCGGGACTAGCGGGACTAGCCAAAAACATTCAGTACTTC,CASSSGLAGLAKNIQYF
TRBJ2-2,.,TRBV4-1,TRBD2,TGCGCCAGCAGCAAATCCGGGACTACGAACACCGGGGAGCTGTTTTTT,CASSKSGTTNTGELFF
TRBJ1-6,.,TRBV5-1,.,TGCGCCAGCAGTATGGACATTATGAGTTCACCCCTCCACTTT,CASSMDIMSSPLHF
TRBJ1-3,few,TRBV28,.,TGTGCCAGCAGTTTCGGGGGTAACTCTGGAAACACCATATATTTT,CASSFGGNSGNTIYF
TRBJ2-1,few,TRBV10-1,TRBD1,TGCGCCAGCAGTGAATTGGGACAGGGTGTCAATGAGCAGTTCTTC,CASSELGQGVNEQFF
TRBJ1-4,.,TRBV4-1,.,TGCGCCAGCAGCCAAGGGACGGGGAACTATAATGAAAAACTGTTTTTT,CASSQGTGNYNEKLFF
TRBJ2-7,.,TRBV2,.,TGTGCCAGCAGTGAAGGTTTTAGGGCAGGGCCTACCTACGAGCAGTACTTC,CASSEGFRAGPTYEQYF
TRBJ2-3,once,TRBV7-3,TRBD2,TGTGCCAGCAGCCGGACTAGCGGGGGGGCCGGGACGCAGTATTTT,CASSRTSGGAGTQYF
TRBJ2-2,.,TRBV10-1,TRBD1,TGCGCCACCAAAAAGGACAGGGAACACCGGGAGCTGTTTTTT,CATKKDREHRELFF
TRBJ2-3,.,TRBV11-2,TRBD2,TGTGCCAGCAGCACCGCGGGGGGGGTAGATACGCAGTATTTT,CASSTAGGVDTQYF
TRBJ1-5,once,TRBV3-1/TRBV3-2,.,TGTGCCAGCAGCCAAGATTTAGGGCCCCAGCATTTT,CASSQDLGPQHF
TRBJ1-1,once,TRBV11-2,.,TGTGCCAGCACCCGGGGGGAGGGTCCCAAGACTGAAGCTTTCTTT,CASTRGEGPKTEAFF
TRBJ2-7,.,TRBV4-2,.,TGTGCCAGCAGCCAAGAGATCGGTTACGAGCAGTACTTC,CASSQEIGYEQYF
TRBJ1-2,.,TRBV4-1,TRBD1,TGCGCCAGCAGCCAAGGGTCCGGGACAGGGGGCGATGGCTACACCTTC,CASSQGSGTGGDGYTF
TRBJ2-3,.,TRBV28,TRBD1,TGTGCCAGCCTACAGGGACAGGGACTTGGGGCGTATTTT,CASLQGQGLGAYF
TRBJ2-7,.,TRBV7-8,.,TGTGCCAGCAGCCCCCGTCCCGGGCCCTACGAGCAGTACTTC,CASSPRPGPYEQYF
TRBJ2-4,.,TRBV20-1,.,TGCAGTGCTAGTTACGAGTGGGGAGACATTCAGTACTTC,CSASYEWGDIQYF
TRBJ2-7,once,TRBV19,.,TGTGCCAGTAGTTTTCCTGGTCCCCCCTACGAGCAGTACTTC,CASSFPGPPYEQYF
TRBJ2-3,.,TRBV27,TRBD2,TGTGCCAGCAGTACCTCTCGTGCCCGGCGGGAGTTGAGGGATACGCAGTATTTT,CASSTSRARRELRDTQYF
TRBJ2-5,.,TRBV19,TRBD1,TGTGCCAGTAGTCGGGACAGGGGGCGAGGCGAGACCCAGTACTTC,CASSRDRGRGETQYF
TRBJ2-7,once,TRBV24-1,TRBD1,TGTGCCACCAGTGGTGAGACAGGGGGCTCCTACGAGCAGTACTTC,CATSGETGGSYEQYF
TRBJ2-7,few,TRBV13,TRBD1,TGTGCCAGCAGCCCTAACGGAGACAGGGGGCTGTACGAGCAGTACTTC,CASSPNGDRGLYEQYF
TRBJ1-3,.,TRBV28,.,TGTGCCAGCAGTTTAGAGGGGAGGGGGACCATATATTTT,CASSLEGRGTIYF
TRBJ2-1,.,TRBV9,TRBD2,TGTGCCAGCAGCGTAGGGTCCCTAGCGGGTGGGGATGAGCAGTTCTTC,CASSVGSLAGGDEQFF
TRBJ1-5,few,TRBV6-5,.,TGTGCCAGCAGCGCAGAACTGACCGCTTCGCCCCAGCATTTT,CASSAELTASPQHF
TRBJ2-3,.,TRBV11-2,TRBD1,TGTGCCAGCAGCCCCCGGGACAGGGAAGAAGATACGCAGTATTTT,CASSPRDREEDTQYF
TRBJ2-7,.,TRBV14,TRBD1,TGTGCCAGCAGCCAGAGAGGGAGTACAGGGGGTCGGTACTTC,CASSQRGSTGGRYF
TRBJ1-2,once,TRBV6-5,TRBD1,TGTGCCAGCAGTTCAGGGGGCTATGGCTACACCTTC,CASSSGGYGYTF
TRBJ2-1,.,TRBV20-1,TRBD2,TGCAGTGCTAGAGCGGGAGGGCCGCAGTTCTTC,CSARAGGPQFF
TRBJ1-5,.,TRBV28,.,TGTGCCAGCTCTGGGGGGGGGAGCAATCAGCCCCAGCATTTT,CASSGGGSNQPQHF
TRBJ2-7,.,TRBV6-5,TRBD1,TGTGCCAGCAGTAACCGCGGACAGGGCTACGAGCAGTACTTC,CASSNRGQGYEQYF
TRBJ2-7,once,TRBV15,.,TGTGCCACCAGCGTTTCCGGGAACTCCTACGAGCAGTACTTC,CATSVSGNSYEQYF
TRBJ2-3,.,TRBV5-4,.,TGTGCCAGCAGCAAGGGAGTTCGAGTGTATTTT,CASSKGVRVYF
TRBJ2-5,once,TRBV5-6,.,TGTGCCAGCAGCTTCTGGGGATTTTTGCGAGAGACCCAGTACTTC,CASSFWGFLRETQYF